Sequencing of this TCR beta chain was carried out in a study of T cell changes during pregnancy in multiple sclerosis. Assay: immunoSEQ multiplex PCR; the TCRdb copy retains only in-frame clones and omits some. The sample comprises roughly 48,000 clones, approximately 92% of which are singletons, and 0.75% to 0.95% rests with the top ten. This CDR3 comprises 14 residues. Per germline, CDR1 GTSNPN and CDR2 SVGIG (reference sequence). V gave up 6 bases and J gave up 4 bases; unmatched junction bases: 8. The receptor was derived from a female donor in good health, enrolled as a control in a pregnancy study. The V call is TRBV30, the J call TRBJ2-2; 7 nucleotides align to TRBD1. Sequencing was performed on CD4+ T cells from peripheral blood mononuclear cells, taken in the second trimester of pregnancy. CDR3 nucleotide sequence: TGTGCCTGCCAGGGGGTAGGGCGCACCGGGGAGCTGTTTTTT. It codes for CACQGVGRTGELFF.